The clone carrying this TCR beta chain was observed at least ten times. Antigen specificity is unknown. This sample is drawn from a study of response to subunit inactivated influenza vaccine. The CDR3 length is 15 residues. CDR1 and CDR2 from the germline V gene are ENHRY and SYGVKD. With 0 bases removed from V and 4 bases from J, the gap between germline ends came to 13 bases. TCRdb independently ran MiXCR on the RT-PCR reads; one entry per CDR3 protein. There are around 490,000 distinct CDR3 sequences in the sample; about 8% occur only once, and about an eighth lies in the top ten. Findings and limits, study-wide: Authors suggested seasonal influenza vaccinations each recruit few new T cells.

This TCR derives from a man aged 50-75 years who received an inactivated influenza vaccine. This rearrangement joins TRBV10-3 to TRBJ2-7; possibly TRBD2 for D (5 bases). The material was PBMCs from blood, obtained 23 months after vaccination. CDR3 sequence: CAISESNLGVYEQYF. The CDR3 bases are TGTGCCATCAGTGAGTCGAATTTGGGAGTGTACGAGCAGTACTTC.